A single sample gave rise to the 4 T cell receptor beta chains below, sequenced in a study of cytomegalovirus exposure and HLA in healthy donors. Vbeta (60) and Jbeta (13) primers were used in the PCR. Libraries were prepared by immunoSEQ multiplex PCR; TCRdb keeps only in-frame clonotypes and omits some of them. This table holds more than 85,000 clones, roughly three quarters found once. Sequencing used PBMCs. The receptors originated from a man between 35 and 55 years old in good health and CMV-seronegative.

The chain joins TRBV4-1 to TRBJ1-1, with D unclear. Germline lookup yields CDR1 MGHRA and CDR2 YSYEKL. V lost 5 bases and J 1 base, leaving 14 bases between the germline ends. This CDR3 is 15 amino acids long. In DNA form, the CDR3 reads TGCGCCAGCAGCTCACCGGGGAATCGGAACACTGAAGCTTTCTTT. This codes for CASSSPGNRNTEAFF.

The V and J genes are TRBV11-1 and TRBJ2-7, with TRBD2 matching over 8 bases. Per the germline V gene, CDR1 is SGHAT and CDR2 is FQDESV (reference sequence). The CDR3 consists of 15 residues. CDR3: CCRLGGRNARYEQYF. The CDR3 DNA reads TGTTGTCGTCTTGGCGGGAGGAATGCGCGGTACGAGCAGTACTTC.

A single count supports this clone. This chain joins TRBV5-1 and TRBJ2-7; D is possibly TRBD2 (6 bases). Germline V lookup: CDR1 SGHRS, CDR2 YFSETQ. V dropped 5 bases and J dropped 4 bases, with 16 bases sitting between them. The length of the CDR3 is 14 residues. Here the CDR3 DNA reads TGCGCCAGCAGGGGGGAGAAGGGAGGATACGAGCAGTACTTC. It codes for CASRGEKGGYEQYF.

The rearrangement links TRBV7-2 to TRBJ1-4; 9 positions match TRBD1. Germline V gene data show CDR1 as SGHTA and CDR2 as FQGNSA. The CDR3 consists of 16 residues. Trimming cost V 5 bases and J 3 bases; bases outside gene matches: 7. CDR3 DNA: TGTGCCAGCAGCACGGAGACAGGGGGGTCTAATGAAAAACTGTTTTTT. It yields the protein CASSTETGGSNEKLFF.